This T cell receptor beta chain emerged from a study of blood T cell repertoires in COVID-19. Study information: The analysed material was cDNA or gDNA that came from T cells, B-cell-depleted T cells, or PBMCs.

This clone has more than one count but fewer than ten. This CDR3 has 14 residues. CDR1 is LGHDT and CDR2 is YNNKEL in the germline V gene (reference sequence). V gave up 2 bases and J gave up 2 bases, with 7 bases separating them. Original data processing: Reference gene primers were amplified, and this amplification served to estimate nucleated cell counts. Profiling relied on immunoSEQ multiplex PCR, and the TCRdb table lists in-frame clones only, not all of them. That table gives V, J and clone size, and the DNA gave D and trimming. The table lists around 140,000 clones, roughly 84% of them singletons.

Material: PBMCs or T cells enriched from blood (not recorded which). This sequence was found in a man aged 50-60 years in a cohort exposed to, infected with or recovered from COVID-19 (not recorded which). The chain has TRBV3-1 (or the pseudogene TRBV3-2) and TRBJ1-5; D gene unclear. The CDR3: CASSQSRGNQPQHF. The CDR3 DNA is TGTGCCAGCAGCCAATCGAGGGGCAATCAGCCCCAGCATTTT.